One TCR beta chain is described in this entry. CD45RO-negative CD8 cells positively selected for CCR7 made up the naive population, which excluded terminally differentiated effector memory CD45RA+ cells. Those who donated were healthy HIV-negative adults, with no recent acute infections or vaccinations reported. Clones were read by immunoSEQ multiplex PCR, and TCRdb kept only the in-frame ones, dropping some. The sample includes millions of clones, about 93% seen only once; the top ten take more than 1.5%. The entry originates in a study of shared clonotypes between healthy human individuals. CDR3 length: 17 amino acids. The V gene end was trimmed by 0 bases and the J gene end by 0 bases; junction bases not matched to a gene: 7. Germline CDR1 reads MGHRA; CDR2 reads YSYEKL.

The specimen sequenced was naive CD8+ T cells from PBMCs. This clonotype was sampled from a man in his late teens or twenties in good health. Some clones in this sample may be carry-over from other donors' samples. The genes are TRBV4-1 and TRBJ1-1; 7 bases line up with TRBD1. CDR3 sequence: CASSQDIGTEMNTEAFF. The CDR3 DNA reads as TGCGCCAGCAGCCAAGATATCGGGACAGAAATGAACACTGAAGCTTTCTTT.